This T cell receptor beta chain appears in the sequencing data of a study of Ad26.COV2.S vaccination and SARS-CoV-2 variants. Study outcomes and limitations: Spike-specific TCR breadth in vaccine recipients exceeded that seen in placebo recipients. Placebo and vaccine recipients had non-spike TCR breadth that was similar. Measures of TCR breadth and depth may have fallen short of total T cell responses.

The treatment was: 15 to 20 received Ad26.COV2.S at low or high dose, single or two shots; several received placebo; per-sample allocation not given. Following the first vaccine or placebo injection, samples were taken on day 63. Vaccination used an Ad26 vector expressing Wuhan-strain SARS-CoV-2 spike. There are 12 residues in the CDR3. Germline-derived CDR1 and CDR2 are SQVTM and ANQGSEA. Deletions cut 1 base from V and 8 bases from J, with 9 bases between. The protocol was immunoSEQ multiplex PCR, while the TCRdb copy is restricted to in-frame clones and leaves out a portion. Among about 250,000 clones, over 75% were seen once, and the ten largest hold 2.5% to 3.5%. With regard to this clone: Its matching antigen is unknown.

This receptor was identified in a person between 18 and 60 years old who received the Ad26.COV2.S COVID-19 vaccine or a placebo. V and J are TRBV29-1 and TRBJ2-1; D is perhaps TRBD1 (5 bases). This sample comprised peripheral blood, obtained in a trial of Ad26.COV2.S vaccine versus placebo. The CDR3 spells CSVEGQGYEQFF. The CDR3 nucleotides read TGCAGCGTTGAAGGTCAGGGTTATGAGCAGTTCTTC.